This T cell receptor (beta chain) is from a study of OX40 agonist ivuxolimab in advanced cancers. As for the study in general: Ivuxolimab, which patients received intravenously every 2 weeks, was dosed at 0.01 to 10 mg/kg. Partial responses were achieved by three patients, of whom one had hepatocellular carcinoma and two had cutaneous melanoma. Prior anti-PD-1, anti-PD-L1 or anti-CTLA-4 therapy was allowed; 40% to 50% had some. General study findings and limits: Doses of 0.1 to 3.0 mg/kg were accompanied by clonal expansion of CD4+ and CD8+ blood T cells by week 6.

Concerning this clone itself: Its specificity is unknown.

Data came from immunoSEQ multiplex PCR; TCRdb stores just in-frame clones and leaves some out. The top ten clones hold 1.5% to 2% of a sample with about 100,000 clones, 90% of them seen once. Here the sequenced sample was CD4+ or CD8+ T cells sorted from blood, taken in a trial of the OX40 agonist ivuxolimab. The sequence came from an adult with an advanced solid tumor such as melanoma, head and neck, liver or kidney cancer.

The CDR3 spells CASSFDRSTDTQYF. For the CDR3, the DNA is TGTGCCAGCAGTTTTGACAGGAGCACAGATACGCAGTATTTT. The V call is TRBV6-5, the J call TRBJ2-3; D may be TRBD1 (6 bases). The germline CDR1 and CDR2 sequences are MNHEY and SVGAGI. This CDR3 has 14 residues. V lost 4 bases and J 0 bases, leaving 8 bases between the germline ends.